The entry that follows covers one T cell receptor beta chain sequence. This entry belongs to a study of blood T cell repertoires in COVID-19. Germline CDR1 ENHRY, CDR2 SYGVKD. Deletions cut 4 bases from V and 11 bases from J, with 14 bases between. The CDR3 is made up of 12 amino acids. Enrollees, roughly 18 to 89 years old, lived in 24 US areas. The study counted Cohort 3 donors as recovered given two negative PCRs, clearance, or symptom resolution. This table comes from immunoSEQ multiplex PCR, and its TCRdb copy is limited to in-frame clones, with some not included. The sample carries 500,000 or so clones, approximately 86% recorded once.

V gene TRBV10-3 combines with J gene TRBJ1-1; tentative D call: TRBD1 (5 bases). The TCR originated in a young woman who had recovered from COVID-19. Sequences were obtained from PBMCs or T cells enriched from blood (not recorded which). The DNA of the CDR3 is TGTGCCATCAGTGTTGTGGTGGGGCAGGCTTTCTTT. This translates into CAISVVVGQAFF.